The 4 T cell receptor beta chains in this list originate from one sample, sequenced in a study of T cell changes during pregnancy in multiple sclerosis. TCRdb's table, derived via immunoSEQ multiplex PCR, lists solely in-frame clones and lacks some. The data hold approximately 70,000 clones, with under 95% observed a single time. The specimen was CD4+ T cells from peripheral blood mononuclear cells, collected before pregnancy. Every receptor here comes from a female donor with multiple sclerosis, enrolled in a pregnancy study.

This chain connects TRBV6-1 to TRBJ2-2, with 9 bases lining up with TRBD2. In germline, CDR1 is MNHNS, CDR2 SASEGT. With V trimmed by 5 bases and J by 6 bases, 7 bases remained unmatched. The CDR3 covers 15 residues. CDR3 loop: CASSHLAGKAGELFF. In nucleotides, the CDR3 is TGTGCCAGCAGTCACCTAGCGGGAAAGGCCGGGGAGCTGTTTTTT.

This chain joins TRBV4-1 and TRBJ2-1, with 12 bases identical to TRBD2. The CDR3 sequence is 18 residues long. With V trimmed by 0 bases and J by 5 bases, 8 bases remained unmatched. CDR1 and CDR2 from the germline V gene are MGHRA and YSYEKL. In nucleotides, the CDR3 is TGCGCCAGCAGCCAAGATCTATGGCTAGCGGGAGGGCACAATGAGCAGTTCTTC. Translating it yields CASSQDLWLAGGHNEQFF.

This sequence joins TRBV9 and TRBJ2-7, with 10 bases identical to TRBD2. V dropped 3 bases and J dropped 6; count of bases not matched to a gene: 9. Germline V gives CDR1 SGDLS, CDR2 YYNGEE. CDR3 length equals 15 residues. CDR3 in amino acids: CASSAGGGLALEQYF. CDR3 bases: TGTGCCAGCAGCGCGGGGGGGGGACTAGCGCTCGAGCAGTACTTC.

This chain joins TRBV6-6 and TRBJ2-5; TRBD2 matches at 9 bases. Germline CDR1 and CDR2: MNHNY and SVGAGI (reference sequence). The CDR3 loop spans 13 amino acids. After removal of 7 bases from V and 2 bases from J, the junction contained 2 bases not matched to a gene. The CDR3, as DNA: TGTGCCAGCACCGGACTAGCGCAAGAGACCCAGTACTTC. Its translation: CASTGLAQETQYF.